Below are 8 T cell receptor beta chains sequenced from a single sample in a study of memory CD4+ T cells and cytomegalovirus serostatus. Single viable CD3+CD4+CD8-CD45RO+ cells were sorted as the memory CD4+ T cells. The repertoire was sequenced with immunoSEQ multiplex PCR; TCRdb's copy has only in-frame clones and lacks some. The sample holds 35,000 to 55,000 clones, approximately 82% seen once. The sample taken for sequencing was memory CD4+ T cells from blood. These receptors came from an adult in good health and CMV-seronegative.

The CDR3 sequence: CASSRYGGELFF. CDR3 DNA: TGTGCCAGCAGCCGTTACGGGGGGGAGCTGTTTTTT. V usage is TRBV7-2 and J usage is TRBJ2-2; D not resolved. V shed 5 bases and J shed 8 bases, with 9 bases lying between them. This CDR3 is built from 12 residues. Looked up from germline, CDR1 is SGHTA and CDR2 is FQGNSA.

The J gene is TRBJ2-7, the V gene TRBV6-1; D may correspond to TRBD1 or TRBD2 (5 bases each). Germline CDR1 is MNHNS and CDR2 is SASEGT. The ends were cut back, 9 bases at V and 1 base at J, with 10 bases in the middle. There are 12 residues in the CDR3. Here the CDR3 DNA reads TGTGCCAGTACGTGGGGGTCCTACGAGCAGTACTTC. As protein: CASTWGSYEQYF.

The CDR3 region has the DNA TGTGCCACCAGCATCACCGGGGAGCTGTTTTTT. As protein: CATSITGELFF. The chain couples TRBV15 to TRBJ2-2, with unresolved D. This CDR3 comprises 11 residues. Per the germline V gene, CDR1 is LNHNV and CDR2 is YYDKDF (reference sequence). Trimming stripped 4 bases from V and 4 bases from J, with 1 base between.

V usage is TRBV5-4 and J usage is TRBJ2-3; 9 nucleotides agree with TRBD2. This CDR3 has 15 amino acids. CDR1 SGHNT and CDR2 YYREEE come from the germline V gene (reference sequence). V dropped 7 bases and J dropped 2; count of bases not matched to a gene: 8. This chain's CDR3 is CASCAGGAITDTQYF. CDR3 sequence (DNA): TGTGCCAGCTGCGCGGGAGGGGCGATCACAGATACGCAGTATTTT.

This chain joins TRBV7-9 and TRBJ1-1; D is unclear. The V end lost 2 bases, the J end lost 7 bases, and 14 bases lay between the germline ends. The CDR3 loop spans 14 amino acids. From germline, CDR1 is SEHNR and CDR2 FQNEAQ (reference sequence). CDR3: CASSLSLRLGEAFF. CDR3 nucleotide sequence: TGTGCCAGCAGCTTATCCCTCCGATTGGGTGAAGCTTTCTTT.

The chain couples TRBV14 to TRBJ1-6; TRBD1 matches 7 bases. CDR3 length: 14 amino acids. J was trimmed by 9 bases and V by 6 bases; bases with no gene match: 8. Germline V CDR1 and CDR2: SGHDN, FVKESK. The CDR3 region has the DNA TGTGCCAGCAGGTCCGGGACAGCTATTTCACCCCTCCACTTT. Translated, it gives CASRSGTAISPLHF. Combining the CDR3 with reference TRBV14 and TRBJ1-6 gives the whole variable domain EAGVTQFPSHSVIEKGQTVTLRCDPISGHDNLYWYRRVMGKEIKFLLHFVKESKQDESGMPNNRFLAERTGGTYSTLKVQPAELEDSGVYFCASRSGTAISPLHFGNGTRLTVT.

The sample holds a few counts of this clone. The chain is built from TRBV19 and TRBJ1-5, with TRBD1 identical over 7 bases. Germline V gives CDR1 LNHDA, CDR2 SQIVND (reference sequence). This CDR3 contains 18 residues. The V gene end was trimmed by 1 base and the J gene end by 0 bases; junction bases not matched to a gene: 9. The CDR3 reads CASSIVKGGRDSNQPQHF. The CDR3 nucleotides read TGTGCCAGTAGTATAGTCAAAGGGGGCAGAGATAGCAATCAGCCCCAGCATTTT.

In its sample, this clone was seen once. The V gene is TRBV11-3, the J gene TRBJ1-1, with 10 bases matching TRBD1. This CDR3 comprises 14 residues. Looked up from germline, CDR1 is SGHNT and CDR2 is YENEEA. Losses at the gene ends were 5 bases for V and 10 bases for J; bases not matched to a gene: 10. The CDR3 loop is CASSPGDRGLVAFF. In DNA, the CDR3 is TGTGCCAGCAGCCCCGGGGACAGGGGTTTGGTAGCTTTCTTT.